This TCR beta chain was identified during a study of OX40 agonist ivuxolimab in advanced cancers. The table came from immunoSEQ multiplex PCR; TCRdb's copy has only in-frame clones and leaves some out. The table has 80,000 or so clones, 80% to 95% seen once. The CDR3 length is 14 residues. Germline-derived CDR1 and CDR2 are SGHRS and YFSETQ. Trimming took off 4 bases at V and 0 bases at J, with 11 bases between the two ends. On cycle 4 day 1 and cycle 7 day 1, as well as at baseline, blood was sampled. Sequences were derived from CD4+ or CD8+ T cells sorted from blood, sampled in a trial of the OX40 agonist ivuxolimab. This receptor was taken from an adult with an advanced solid tumor such as melanoma, head and neck, liver or kidney cancer. The chain employs TRBV5-1 and TRBJ2-7; a weak D match, TRBD2 (5 bases). The CDR3 DNA sequence: TGCGCCAGCAGCGCCTCTAGCCCCTCCTACGAGCAGTACTTC. Its translation is CASSASSPSYEQYF. Variable domain in full (rest from reference TRBV5-1 and TRBJ2-7): KAGVTQTPRYLIKTRGQQVTLSCSPISGHRSVSWYQQTPGQGLQFLFEYFSETQRNKGNFPGRFSGRQFSNSRSEMNVSTLELGDSALYLCASSASSPSYEQYFGPGTRLTVT.